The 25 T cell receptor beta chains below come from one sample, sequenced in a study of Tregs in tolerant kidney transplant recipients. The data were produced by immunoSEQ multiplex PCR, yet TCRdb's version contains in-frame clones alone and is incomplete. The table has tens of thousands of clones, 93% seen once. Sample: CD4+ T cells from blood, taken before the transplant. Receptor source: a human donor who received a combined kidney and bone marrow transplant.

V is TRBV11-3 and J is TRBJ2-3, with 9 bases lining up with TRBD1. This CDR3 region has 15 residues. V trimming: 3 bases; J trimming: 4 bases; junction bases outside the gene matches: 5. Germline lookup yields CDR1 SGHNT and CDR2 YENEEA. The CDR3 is CASSLGTGRADTQYF. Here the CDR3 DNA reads TGTGCCAGCAGCTTGGGGACAGGGAGAGCAGATACGCAGTATTTT.

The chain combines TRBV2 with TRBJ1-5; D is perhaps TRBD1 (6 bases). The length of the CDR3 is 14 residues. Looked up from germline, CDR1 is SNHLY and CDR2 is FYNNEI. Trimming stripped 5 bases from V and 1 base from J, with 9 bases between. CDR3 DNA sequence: TGTGCCAGCAGTAACAGGGAGAGCAATCAGCCCCAGCATTTT. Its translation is CASSNRESNQPQHF.

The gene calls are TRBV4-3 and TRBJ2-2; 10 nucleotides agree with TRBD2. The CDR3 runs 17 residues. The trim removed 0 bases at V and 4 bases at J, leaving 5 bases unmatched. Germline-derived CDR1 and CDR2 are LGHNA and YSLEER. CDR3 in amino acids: CASSQDIAGGPTGELFF. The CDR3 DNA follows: TGCGCCAGCAGCCAAGATATAGCGGGAGGCCCCACCGGGGAGCTGTTTTTT.

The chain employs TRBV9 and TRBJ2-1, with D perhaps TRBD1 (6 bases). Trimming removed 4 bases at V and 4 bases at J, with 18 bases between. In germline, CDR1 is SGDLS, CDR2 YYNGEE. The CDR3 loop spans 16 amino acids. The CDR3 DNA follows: TGTGCCAGCAGCTCCCAGCCCGGGACACATTACAATGAGCAGTTCTTC. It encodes CASSSQPGTHYNEQFF.

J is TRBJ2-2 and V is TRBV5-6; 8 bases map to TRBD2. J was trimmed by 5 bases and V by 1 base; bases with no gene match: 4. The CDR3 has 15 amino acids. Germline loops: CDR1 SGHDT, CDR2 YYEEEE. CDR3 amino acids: CASSLLAGATGELFF. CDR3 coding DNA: TGTGCCAGCAGCTTGCTAGCGGGCGCAACCGGGGAGCTGTTTTTT.

CDR3 bases: TGTGCCAGTAGTATAGCTCCGGGTATGAACACTGAAGCTTTCTTT. This encodes CASSIAPGMNTEAFF. The chain couples TRBV19 to TRBJ1-1; D is ambiguous. The CDR3 has 15 amino acids. Germline CDR1 reads LNHDA; CDR2 reads SQIVND (reference sequence). With 1 base removed from V and 0 bases from J, the gap between germline ends came to 9 bases.

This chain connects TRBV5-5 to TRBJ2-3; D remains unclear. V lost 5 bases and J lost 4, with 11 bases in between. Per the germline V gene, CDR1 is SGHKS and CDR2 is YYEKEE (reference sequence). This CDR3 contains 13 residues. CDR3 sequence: CASSTNYPDTQYF. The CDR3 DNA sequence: TGTGCCAGCAGTACTAACTACCCAGATACGCAGTATTTT.

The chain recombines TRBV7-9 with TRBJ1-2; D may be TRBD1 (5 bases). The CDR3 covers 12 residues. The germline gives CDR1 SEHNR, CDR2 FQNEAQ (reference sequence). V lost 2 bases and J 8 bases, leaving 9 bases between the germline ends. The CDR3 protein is CASSLNTGGYTF. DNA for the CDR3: TGTGCCAGCAGCTTAAACACAGGAGGCTACACCTTC.

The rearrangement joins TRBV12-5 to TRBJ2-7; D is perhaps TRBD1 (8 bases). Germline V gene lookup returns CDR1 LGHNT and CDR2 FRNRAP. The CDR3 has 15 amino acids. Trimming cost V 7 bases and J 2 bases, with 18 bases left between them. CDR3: CASALGQGGPYEQYF. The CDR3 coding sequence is TGTGCTAGTGCCTTAGGACAGGGAGGGCCCTACGAGCAGTACTTC.

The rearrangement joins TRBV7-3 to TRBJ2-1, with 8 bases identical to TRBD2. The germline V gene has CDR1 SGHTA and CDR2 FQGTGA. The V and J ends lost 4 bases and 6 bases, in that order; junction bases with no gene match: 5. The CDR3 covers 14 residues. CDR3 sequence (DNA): TGTGCCAGCAGCTCCGGGACTAGGGCCAATGAGCAGTTCTTC. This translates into CASSSGTRANEQFF.

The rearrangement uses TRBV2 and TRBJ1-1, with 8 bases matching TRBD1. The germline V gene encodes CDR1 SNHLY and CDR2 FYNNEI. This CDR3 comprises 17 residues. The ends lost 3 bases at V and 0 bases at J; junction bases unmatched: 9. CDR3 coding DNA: TGTGCCAGCAGTGAGATTGACAGGGGCGGGATGAACACTGAAGCTTTCTTT. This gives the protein CASSEIDRGGMNTEAFF.

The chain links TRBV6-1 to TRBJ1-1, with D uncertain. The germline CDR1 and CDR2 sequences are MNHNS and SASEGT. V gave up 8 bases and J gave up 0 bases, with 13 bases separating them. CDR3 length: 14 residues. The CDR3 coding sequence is TGTGCCAGCGGTCGGGAGTTTATGAACACTGAAGCTTTCTTT. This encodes CASGREFMNTEAFF.

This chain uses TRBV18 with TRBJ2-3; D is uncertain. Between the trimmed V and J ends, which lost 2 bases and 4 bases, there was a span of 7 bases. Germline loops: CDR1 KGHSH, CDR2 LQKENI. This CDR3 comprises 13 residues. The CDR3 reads CASSPSTPDTQYF. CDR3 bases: TGTGCCAGCTCACCAAGTACACCAGATACGCAGTATTTT.

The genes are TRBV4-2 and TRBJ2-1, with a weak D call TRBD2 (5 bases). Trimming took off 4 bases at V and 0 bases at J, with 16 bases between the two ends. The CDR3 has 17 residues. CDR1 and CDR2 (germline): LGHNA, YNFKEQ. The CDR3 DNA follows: TGTGCCAGCAGCCCCCGCGGGCGTGTACGCTCCTACAATGAGCAGTTCTTC. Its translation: CASSPRGRVRSYNEQFF.

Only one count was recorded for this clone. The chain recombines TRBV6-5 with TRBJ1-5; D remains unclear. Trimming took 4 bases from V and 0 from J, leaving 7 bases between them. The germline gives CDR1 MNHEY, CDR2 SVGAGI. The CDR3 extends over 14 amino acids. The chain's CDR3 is CASSLRDSNQPQHF. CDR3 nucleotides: TGTGCCAGCAGTTTGCGGGATAGCAATCAGCCCCAGCATTTT.

The CDR3 DNA reads as TGTGCCAGCAGTTTTGGCCTAGCGGGAGGGCCTAACTACAATGAGCAGTTCTTC. Translating gives CASSFGLAGGPNYNEQFF. The chain combines TRBV27 with TRBJ2-1, with 12 nucleotides matching TRBD2. The CDR3 length is 18 residues. Unmatched junction bases numbered 9, after V lost 3 bases and J lost 3 bases. Germline V gene lookup returns CDR1 MNHEY and CDR2 SMNVEV (reference sequence).

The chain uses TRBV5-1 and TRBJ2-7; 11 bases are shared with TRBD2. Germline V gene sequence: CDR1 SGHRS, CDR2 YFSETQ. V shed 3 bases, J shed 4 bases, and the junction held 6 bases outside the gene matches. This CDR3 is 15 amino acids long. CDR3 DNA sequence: TGCGCCAGCAGCTCGGCACTAGCGGGAGTTTACGAGCAGTACTTC. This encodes CASSSALAGVYEQYF.

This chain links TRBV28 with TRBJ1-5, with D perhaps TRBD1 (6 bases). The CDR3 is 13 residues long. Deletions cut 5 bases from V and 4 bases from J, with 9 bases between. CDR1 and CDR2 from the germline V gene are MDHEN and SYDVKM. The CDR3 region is CASSATGNQPQHF. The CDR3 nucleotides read TGTGCCAGCAGTGCGACAGGAAATCAGCCCCAGCATTTT. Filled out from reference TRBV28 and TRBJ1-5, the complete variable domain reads DVKVTQSSRYLVKRTGEKVFLECVQDMDHENMFWYRQDPGLGLRLIYFSYDVKMKEKGDIPEGYSVSREKKERFSLILESASTNQTSMYLCASSATGNQPQHFGDGTRLSIL.

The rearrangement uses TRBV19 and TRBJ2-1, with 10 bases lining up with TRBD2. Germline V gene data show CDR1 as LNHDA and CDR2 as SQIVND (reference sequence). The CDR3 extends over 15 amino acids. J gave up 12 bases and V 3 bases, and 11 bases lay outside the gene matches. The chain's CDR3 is CASSIEAGGTAGQFF. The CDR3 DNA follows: TGTGCCAGTAGTATTGAAGCGGGGGGGACGGCTGGGCAGTTCTTC. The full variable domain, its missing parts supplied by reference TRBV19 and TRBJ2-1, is DGGITQSPKYLFRKEGQNVTLSCEQNLNHDAMYWYRQDPGQGLRLIYYSQIVNDFQKGDIAEGYSVSREKKESFPLTVTSAQKNPTAFYLCASSIEAGGTAGQFFGPGTRLTVL.

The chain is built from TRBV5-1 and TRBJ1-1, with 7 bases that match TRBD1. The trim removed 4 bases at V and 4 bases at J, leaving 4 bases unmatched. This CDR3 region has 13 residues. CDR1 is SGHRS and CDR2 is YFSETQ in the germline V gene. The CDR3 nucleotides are TGCGCCAGCAGCCTAGGGGGCATCACTGAAGCTTTCTTT. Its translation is CASSLGGITEAFF.

CDR3 region: CASSVVPQDGNTIYF. For the CDR3, the DNA is TGTGCCAGCAGCGTAGTCCCCCAGGATGGAAACACCATATATTTT. The J gene is TRBJ1-3, the V gene TRBV9; unclear D gene. V lost 0 bases and J lost 3, with 10 bases in between. The CDR3 sequence is 15 residues long. Germline CDR1 SGDLS, CDR2 YYNGEE.

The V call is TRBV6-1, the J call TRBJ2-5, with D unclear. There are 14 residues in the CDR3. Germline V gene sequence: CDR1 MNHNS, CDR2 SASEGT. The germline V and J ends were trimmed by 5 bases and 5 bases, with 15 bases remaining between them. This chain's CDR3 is CASSPTPWRETQYF. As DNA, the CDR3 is TGTGCCAGCAGTCCGACCCCTTGGCGGGAGACCCAGTACTTC.

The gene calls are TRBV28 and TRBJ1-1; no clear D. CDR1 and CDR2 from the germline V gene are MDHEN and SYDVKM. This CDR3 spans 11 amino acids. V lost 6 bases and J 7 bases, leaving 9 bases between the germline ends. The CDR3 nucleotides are TGTGCCAGCAGCTCCCGGGTTGAAGCTTTCTTT. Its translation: CASSSRVEAFF. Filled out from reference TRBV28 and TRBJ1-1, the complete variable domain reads DVKVTQSSRYLVKRTGEKVFLECVQDMDHENMFWYRQDPGLGLRLIYFSYDVKMKEKGDIPEGYSVSREKKERFSLILESASTNQTSMYLCASSSRVEAFFGQGTRLTVV.

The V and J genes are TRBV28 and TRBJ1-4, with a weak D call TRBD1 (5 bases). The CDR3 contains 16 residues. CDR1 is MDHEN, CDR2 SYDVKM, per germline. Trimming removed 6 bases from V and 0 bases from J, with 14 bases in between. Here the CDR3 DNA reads TGTGCCAGCAGCCGCTGGGACTTTACAACTAATGAAAAACTGTTTTTT. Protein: CASSRWDFTTNEKLFF.

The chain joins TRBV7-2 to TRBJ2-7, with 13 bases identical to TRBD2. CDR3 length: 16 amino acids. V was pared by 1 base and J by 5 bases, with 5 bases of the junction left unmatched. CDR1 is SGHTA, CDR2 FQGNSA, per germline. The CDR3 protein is CASSLVLAGGRHEQYF. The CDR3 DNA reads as TGTGCCAGCAGCTTAGTACTAGCGGGAGGGCGTCACGAGCAGTACTTC.